This is a list of T cell receptor beta chains from one sample in a study of identical twins. TCRdb re-derived calls from the 5' RACE reads in MiXCR, one entry per CDR3 protein. The sample consists of 1.5 million to 2 million distinct CDR3 sequences, about 32% of them appearing once. Sample: cord blood. The origin of the receptors is a newborn girl in good health. Both conserved end residues are part of each CDR3. The D gene is left open where the match is weak. Clone sizes are given selectively: once, few, many, or a class where the clone is expanded.

size	D	V	J	DNA	CDR3
NA	NA	TRBV6-2/TRBV6-3	TRBJ2-1	TGTGCCAGCAGTTACCCCCCCTCCTCCTACAATGAGCAGTTCTTC	CASSYPPSSYNEQFF
NA	TRBD2	TRBV3-1	TRBJ2-1	TGTGCCAGCAGCCACTATACTAGCGGGTCGTCCTACAATGAGCAGTTCTTC	CASSHYTSGSSYNEQFF
NA	NA	TRBV5-1	TRBJ1-4	TGCGCCAGCACTGGGGGGGAACCCGGAAAACTGTTTTTT	CASTGGEPGKLFF
few	TRBD2	TRBV7-2	TRBJ2-7	TGTGCCAGCAGCGGGACTACTTGGACCTACGAGCAGTACTTC	CASSGTTWTYEQYF
NA	TRBD1	TRBV10-3	TRBJ1-1	TGTGCCATCAGAGGGGACAGGGTAAACACTGAAGCTTTCTTT	CAIRGDRVNTEAFF
few	NA	TRBV6-6	TRBJ2-7	TGTGCCAGCAGTTACCTATTCCTGAGCTCCTACGAGCAGTACTTC	CASSYLFLSSYEQYF
few	NA	TRBV6-6	TRBJ2-1	TGTGCCAGCAGTCCCTGGGGGGAGAGTGAGCAGTTCTTC	CASSPWGESEQFF
NA	TRBD2	TRBV20-1	TRBJ2-7	TGCAGTGCCGAGACTAGCGGGGGAAACTACGAGCAGTACTTC	CSAETSGGNYEQYF
NA	NA	TRBV20-1	TRBJ2-7	TGCAGTGCTAGAGATCGCCCCGGGCCCGCTTTCTTTTACGAGCAGTACTTC	CSARDRPGPAFFYEQYF
NA	NA	TRBV4-2	TRBJ1-5	TGTGCCAGCAGCCAAGGCGTTGGGTTGTTGGAGCAGCCCCAGCATTTT	CASSQGVGLLEQPQHF
few	TRBD1	TRBV6-6	TRBJ1-5	TGTGCCAGCACCACAGGGACAGCGCATCAGCCCCAGCATTTT	CASTTGTAHQPQHF
NA	NA	TRBV3-1	TRBJ1-1	TGTGCCAGCAGCCCCGGGACCTTTCTCGAAGGCACTGAAGCTTTCTTT	CASSPGTFLEGTEAFF
NA	TRBD1	TRBV3-1	TRBJ1-2	TGTGCCAGCAGCCAAGATAGGGTGACAGGGGAGCACTATGGCTACACCTTC	CASSQDRVTGEHYGYTF
NA	TRBD2	TRBV6-1	TRBJ2-3	TGTGCCAGCAGTGAAGTCGGGACTAGAGGATCAGATACGCAGTATTTT	CASSEVGTRGSDTQYF
few	NA	TRBV19	TRBJ1-6	TGTGCCAGTAGTACCGACCCCTCCTCCTATAATTCACCCCTCCACTTT	CASSTDPSSYNSPLHF
few	NA	TRBV15	TRBJ2-7	TGTGCCACCAGCAGAGACTACTACCACGAGCAGTACTTC	CATSRDYYHEQYF
NA	NA	TRBV10-3	TRBJ2-7	TGTGCCATCAGTGAGTCTGCCGGGACCGTATACGAGCAGTACTTC	CAISESAGTVYEQYF